The next 8 T cell receptor beta chains were all read from a single sample in a study of cytomegalovirus exposure and HLA in healthy donors (dated by TCRdb to the late 2010s). The protocol used for the library was the immunoSEQ multiplex PCR assay. For the multiplex PCR, a mixture combining 60 forward primers for TCR Vbeta segments and 13 reverse primers for TCR Jbeta segments was used. As stored in TCRdb, this immuneACCESS dataset retains in-frame rearrangements with V and J assigned. A fraction of the clones does not appear; measured against another copy, unresolved V genes explain less than half of the discrepancy, and the remainder lacks a known reason. The sample contains 160,000 or so clones, roughly nine tenths of them found a single time. In total, the top ten clones hold 0.85% of the sample. Sequencing was done on a sample of PBMCs. The receptors stem from a woman aged 30 to 39 in good health and CMV-seronegative.

The chain links TRBV7-6 to TRBJ1-1, with 8 nucleotides matching TRBD1. V gave up 3 bases and J gave up 1 base; unmatched junction bases: 4. CDR3 length: 15 amino acids. Germline values: CDR1 SGHVS, CDR2 FNYEAQ. CDR3 DNA sequence: TGTGCCAGCAGCTTGGGACAGGTTGAGAACACTGAAGCTTTCTTT. Its protein product is CASSLGQVENTEAFF.

The chain employs TRBV4-3 and TRBJ1-1, with D hard to call. The V gene's germline CDR1 is LGHNA and CDR2 YSLEER. Trimming took 0 bases from V and 7 from J, leaving 12 bases between them. CDR3 size: 14 residues. In DNA form, the CDR3 reads TGCGCCAGCAGCCAAGAGCGAGGCCACTATGAAGCTTTCTTT. Its protein is CASSQERGHYEAFF.

The rearrangement links TRBV19 to TRBJ2-2; 7 bases fit TRBD1. The CDR3 totals 14 residues. The trim removed 3 bases at V and 7 bases at J, leaving 5 bases unmatched. CDR1 and CDR2 (germline): LNHDA, SQIVND (reference sequence). The CDR3 here is CASSIDREGGELFF. The CDR3 DNA reads TGTGCCAGTAGTATCGACAGGGAAGGCGGGGAGCTGTTTTTT.

This clone appeared once. This sequence joins TRBV5-8 and TRBJ2-1, with TRBD2 identical over 13 bases. Germline V gives CDR1 SGHTS, CDR2 YDEGEE. The CDR3 spans 15 residues. With 0 bases clipped from V and 9 bases from J, the junction kept 3 bases outside the gene matches. CDR3 nucleotide sequence: TGTGCCAGCAGCTTGGGACTAGCGGGAGGAATTGAGCAGTTCTTC. Translation: CASSLGLAGGIEQFF.

The chain combines TRBV4-2 with TRBJ2-1; tentatively, D is TRBD2 (6 bases). Per germline, CDR1 LGHNA and CDR2 YNFKEQ. The CDR3 consists of 16 residues. V was cut by 0 bases and J by 7 bases, with 16 bases left in between. The CDR3 spells CASSQESSGWGNEQFF. The CDR3 bases are TGTGCCAGCAGCCAAGAAAGTAGCGGCTGGGGGAATGAGCAGTTCTTC.

This clone turned up a few times. The chain has TRBV5-4 and TRBJ2-6; tentatively, D is TRBD1 (5 bases). V dropped 0 bases and J dropped 0 bases, with 10 bases sitting between them. The CDR3 contains 17 residues. Germline CDR1 reads SGHNT; CDR2 reads YYREEE (reference sequence). The CDR3 DNA sequence: TGTGCCAGCAGCTTGGAGGACACCCTCTCTGGGGCCAACGTCCTGACTTTC. Translation: CASSLEDTLSGANVLTF.

The chain recombines TRBV12-5 with TRBJ1-6, with TRBD1 identical over 8 bases. The germline CDR1 and CDR2 sequences are LGHNT and FRNRAP. The length of the CDR3 is 19 residues. Germline trimming cut 3 bases from V and 5 bases from J; bases unmatched to any gene: 15. CDR3 sequence: CASGFVGQGYFQNNSPLHF. In DNA form, the CDR3 reads TGTGCTAGTGGTTTCGTTGGACAGGGATATTTCCAAAATAATTCACCCCTCCACTTT.

The chain carries TRBV5-1 and TRBJ1-2; D perhaps matches TRBD1 (5 bases). The CDR3 runs 15 residues. V lost 1 base and J 4 bases, leaving 14 bases between the germline ends. Germline V gene data show CDR1 as SGHRS and CDR2 as YFSETQ. For the CDR3, the DNA is TGCGCCAGCAGCTTGCAGACAGAACTTATCTATGGCTACACCTTC. Encoded protein: CASSLQTELIYGYTF.